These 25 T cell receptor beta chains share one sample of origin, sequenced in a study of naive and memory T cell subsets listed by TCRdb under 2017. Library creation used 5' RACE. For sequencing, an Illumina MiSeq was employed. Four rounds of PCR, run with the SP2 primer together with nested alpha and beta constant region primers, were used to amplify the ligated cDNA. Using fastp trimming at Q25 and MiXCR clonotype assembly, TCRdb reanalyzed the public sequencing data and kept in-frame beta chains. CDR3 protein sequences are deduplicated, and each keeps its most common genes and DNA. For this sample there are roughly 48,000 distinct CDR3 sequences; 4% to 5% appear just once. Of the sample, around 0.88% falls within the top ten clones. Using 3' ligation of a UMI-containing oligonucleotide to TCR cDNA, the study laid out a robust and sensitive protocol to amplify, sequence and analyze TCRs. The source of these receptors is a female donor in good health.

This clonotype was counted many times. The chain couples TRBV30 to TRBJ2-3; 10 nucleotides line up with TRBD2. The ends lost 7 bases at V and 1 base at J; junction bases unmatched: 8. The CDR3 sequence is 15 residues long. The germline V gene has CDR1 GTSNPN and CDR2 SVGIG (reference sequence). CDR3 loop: CASQSGTSGTDTQYF. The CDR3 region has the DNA TGTGCCTCGCAGTCCGGGACTAGCGGCACAGATACGCAGTATTTT. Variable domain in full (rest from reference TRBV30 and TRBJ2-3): SQTIHQWPATLVQPVGSPLSLECTVEGTSNPNLYWYRQAAGRGLQLLFYSVGIGQISSEVPQNLSASRPQDRQFILSSKKLLLSDSGFYLCASQSGTSGTDTQYFGPGTRLTVL.

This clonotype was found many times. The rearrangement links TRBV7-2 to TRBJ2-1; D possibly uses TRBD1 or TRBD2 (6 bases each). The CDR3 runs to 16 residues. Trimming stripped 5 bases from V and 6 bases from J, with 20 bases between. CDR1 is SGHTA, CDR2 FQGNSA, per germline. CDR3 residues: CASSPRGSLGGNEQFF. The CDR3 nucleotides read TGTGCCAGCAGCCCACGGGGGTCCCTAGGGGGCAATGAGCAGTTCTTC.

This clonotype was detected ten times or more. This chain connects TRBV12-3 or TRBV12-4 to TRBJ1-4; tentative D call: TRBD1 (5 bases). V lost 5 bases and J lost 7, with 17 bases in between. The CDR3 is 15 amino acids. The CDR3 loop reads CASSLVTQGAEKLFF. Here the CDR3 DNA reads TGTGCCAGCAGTCTCGTGACCCAGGGAGCTGAAAAACTGTTTTTT.

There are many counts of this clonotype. This CDR3 reads CASSEVGDTGELFF. As DNA, the CDR3 is TGTGCCAGCAGTGAAGTGGGAGACACCGGGGAGCTGTTTTTT. The chain employs TRBV2 and TRBJ2-2, with D possibly matching TRBD2 (5 bases). Germline values: CDR1 SNHLY, CDR2 FYNNEI. Trimming shortened V by 1 base and J by 3 bases, and 6 bases separated the two germline ends. This CDR3 has 14 amino acids.

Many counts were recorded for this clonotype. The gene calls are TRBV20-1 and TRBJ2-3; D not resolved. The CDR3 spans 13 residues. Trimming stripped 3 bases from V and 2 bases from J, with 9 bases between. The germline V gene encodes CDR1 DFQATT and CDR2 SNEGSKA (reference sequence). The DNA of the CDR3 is TGCAGTGCTAGTGGTGGTTTCACAGATACGCAGTATTTT. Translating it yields CSASGGFTDTQYF.

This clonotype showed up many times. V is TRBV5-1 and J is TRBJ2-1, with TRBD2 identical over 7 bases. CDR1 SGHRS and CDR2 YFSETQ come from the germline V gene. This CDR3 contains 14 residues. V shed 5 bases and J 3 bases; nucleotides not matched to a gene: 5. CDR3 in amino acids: CASRLAGVYNEQFF. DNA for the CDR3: TGCGCCAGCAGGCTGGCGGGAGTCTACAATGAGCAGTTCTTC.

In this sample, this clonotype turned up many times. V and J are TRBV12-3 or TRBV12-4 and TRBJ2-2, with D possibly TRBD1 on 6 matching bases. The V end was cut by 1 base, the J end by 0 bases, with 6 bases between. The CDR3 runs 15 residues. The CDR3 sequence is CASSLGQANTGELFF. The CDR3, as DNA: TGTGCCAGCAGTTTAGGACAGGCGAACACCGGGGAGCTGTTTTTT.

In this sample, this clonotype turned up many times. The CDR3 reads CASSQSPLGAGGTGELFF. CDR3 coding DNA: TGTGCCAGCAGCCAATCCCCCCTAGGGGCGGGAGGCACCGGGGAGCTGTTTTTT. The chain has TRBV3-1 and TRBJ2-2, with 8 bases identical to TRBD2. The germline gives CDR1 LGHDT, CDR2 YNNKEL (reference sequence). Trimming at V came to 2 bases and at J to 4 bases, leaving 12 bases not matched to a gene. The CDR3 totals 18 residues.

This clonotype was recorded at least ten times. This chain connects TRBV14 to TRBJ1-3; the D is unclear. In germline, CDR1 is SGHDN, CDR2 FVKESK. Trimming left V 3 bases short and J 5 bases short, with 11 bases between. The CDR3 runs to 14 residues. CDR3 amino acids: CASSHLGSRNTIYF. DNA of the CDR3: TGTGCCAGCAGCCATCTCGGTTCCAGAAACACCATATATTTT.

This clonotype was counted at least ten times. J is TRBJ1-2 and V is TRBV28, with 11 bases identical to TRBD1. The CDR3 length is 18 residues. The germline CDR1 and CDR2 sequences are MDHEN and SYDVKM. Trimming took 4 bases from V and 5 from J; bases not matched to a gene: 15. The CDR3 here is CASSYLPITRDRGYGYTF. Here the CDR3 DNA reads TGTGCCAGCAGTTACCTACCTATTACACGGGACAGGGGGTATGGCTACACCTTC.

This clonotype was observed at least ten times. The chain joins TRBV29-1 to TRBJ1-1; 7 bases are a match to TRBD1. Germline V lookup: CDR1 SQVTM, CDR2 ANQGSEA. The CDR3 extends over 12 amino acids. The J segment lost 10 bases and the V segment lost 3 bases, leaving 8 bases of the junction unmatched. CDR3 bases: TGCAGCGTTGACCTATCGACAGGGCGAGCTTTCTTT. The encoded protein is CSVDLSTGRAFF.

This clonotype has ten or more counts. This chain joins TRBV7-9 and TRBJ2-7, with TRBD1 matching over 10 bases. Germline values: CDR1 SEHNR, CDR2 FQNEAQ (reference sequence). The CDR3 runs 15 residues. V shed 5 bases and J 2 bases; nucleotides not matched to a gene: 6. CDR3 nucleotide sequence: TGTGCCAGCAGCATAGACAGGGGGCGAACCTACGAGCAGTACTTC. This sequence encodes CASSIDRGRTYEQYF.

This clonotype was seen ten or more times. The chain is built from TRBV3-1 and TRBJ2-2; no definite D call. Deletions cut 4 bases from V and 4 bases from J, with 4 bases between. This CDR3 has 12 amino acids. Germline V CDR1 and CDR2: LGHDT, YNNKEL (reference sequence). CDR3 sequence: CASSRTTGELFF. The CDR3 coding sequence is TGTGCCAGCAGCCGGACCACCGGGGAGCTGTTTTTT.

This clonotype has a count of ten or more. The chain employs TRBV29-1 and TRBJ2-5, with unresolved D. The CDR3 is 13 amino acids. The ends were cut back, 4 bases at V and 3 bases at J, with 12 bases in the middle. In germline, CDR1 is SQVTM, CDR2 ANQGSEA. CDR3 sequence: CSVAVRQEETQYF. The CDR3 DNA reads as TGCAGCGTTGCAGTGCGGCAGGAAGAGACCCAGTACTTC.

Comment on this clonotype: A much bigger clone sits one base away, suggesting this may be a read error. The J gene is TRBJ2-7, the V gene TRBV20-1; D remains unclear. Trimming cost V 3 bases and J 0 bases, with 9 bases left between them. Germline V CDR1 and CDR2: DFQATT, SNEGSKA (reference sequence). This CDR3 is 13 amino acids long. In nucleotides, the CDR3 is TGCAGTGCTAGCGGTTGTACCTCCTACGAGCAGTACTTC. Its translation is CSASGCTSYEQYF.

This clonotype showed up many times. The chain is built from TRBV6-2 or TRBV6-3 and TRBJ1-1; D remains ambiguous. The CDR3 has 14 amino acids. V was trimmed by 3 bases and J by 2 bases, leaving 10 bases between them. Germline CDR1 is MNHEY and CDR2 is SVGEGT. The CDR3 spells CASSYSILNTEAFF. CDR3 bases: TGTGCCAGCAGTTATAGCATATTAAACACTGAAGCTTTCTTT.

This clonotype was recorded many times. The DNA for the CDR3 is TGTGCCAGCAGCCCGAGGGGAGCTACCGGAACAGATACGCAGTATTTT. Translated, it gives CASSPRGATGTDTQYF. The chain couples TRBV4-2 to TRBJ2-3, with D perhaps matching TRBD1 or TRBD2 (5 bases each). CDR1 is LGHNA and CDR2 is YNFKEQ in the germline V gene. CDR3 length equals 16 residues. Trimming took off 4 bases at V and 3 bases at J, with 17 bases between the two ends.

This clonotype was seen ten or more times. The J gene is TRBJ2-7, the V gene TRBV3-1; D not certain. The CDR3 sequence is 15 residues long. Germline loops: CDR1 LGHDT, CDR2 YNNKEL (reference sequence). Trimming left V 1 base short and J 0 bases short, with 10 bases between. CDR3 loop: CASSQGTASSYEQYF. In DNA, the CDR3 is TGTGCCAGCAGCCAAGGGACGGCAAGCTCCTACGAGCAGTACTTC.

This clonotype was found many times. This CDR3 reads CASSFGTRTPIDTEAFF. The CDR3 coding sequence is TGTGCCAGCAGTTTTGGTACAAGAACACCGATAGACACTGAAGCTTTCTTT. The V gene is TRBV28, the J gene TRBJ1-1, with D hard to call. The CDR3 has 17 amino acids. Per germline, CDR1 MDHEN and CDR2 SYDVKM. Trimming took off 3 bases at V and 3 bases at J, with 20 bases between the two ends.

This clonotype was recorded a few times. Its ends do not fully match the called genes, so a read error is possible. CDR3 coding DNA: TGTGCCAGCAGCTTAGCGGGAGCTAACTATGGCGACACCTTC. This sequence encodes CASSLAGANYGDTF. The rearrangement joins TRBV7-9 to TRBJ1-2; no clear D gene. The CDR3 spans 14 residues. Germline lookup yields CDR1 SEHNR and CDR2 FQNEAQ (reference sequence). Together with reference TRBV7-9 and TRBJ1-2, the CDR3 gives the full variable domain: DTGVSQNPRHKITKRGQNVTFRCDPISEHNRLYWYRQTLGQGPEFLTYFQNEAQLEKSRLLSDRFSAERPKGSFSTLEIQRTEQGDSAMYLCASSLAGANYGDTFGSGTRLTVV.

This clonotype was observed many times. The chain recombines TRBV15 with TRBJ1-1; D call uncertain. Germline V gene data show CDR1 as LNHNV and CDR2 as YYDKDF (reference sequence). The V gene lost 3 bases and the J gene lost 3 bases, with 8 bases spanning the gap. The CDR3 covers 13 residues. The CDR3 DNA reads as TGTGCCACCAGCAGCGACGGTTACACTGAAGCTTTCTTT. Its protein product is CATSSDGYTEAFF. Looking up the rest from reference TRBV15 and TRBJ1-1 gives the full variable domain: DAMVIQNPRYQVTQFGKPVTLSCSQTLNHNVMYWYQQKSSQAPKLLFHYYDKDFNNEADTPDNFQSRRPNTSFCFLDIRSPGLGDTAMYLCATSSDGYTEAFFGQGTRLTVV.

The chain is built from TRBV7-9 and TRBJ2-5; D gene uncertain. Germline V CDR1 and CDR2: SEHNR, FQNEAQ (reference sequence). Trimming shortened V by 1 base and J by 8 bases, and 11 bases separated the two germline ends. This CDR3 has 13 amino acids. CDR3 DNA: TGTGCCAGCAGCTTAGATTTTGCCGTCACCCAGTACTTC. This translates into CASSLDFAVTQYF.

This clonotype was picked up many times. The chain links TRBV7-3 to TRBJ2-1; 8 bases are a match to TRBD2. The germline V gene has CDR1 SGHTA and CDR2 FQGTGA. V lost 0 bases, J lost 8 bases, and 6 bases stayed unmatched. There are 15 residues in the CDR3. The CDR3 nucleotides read TGTGCCAGCAGCTTAACGAGCGGGAGAGTAGATGAGCAGTTCTTC. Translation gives CASSLTSGRVDEQFF.

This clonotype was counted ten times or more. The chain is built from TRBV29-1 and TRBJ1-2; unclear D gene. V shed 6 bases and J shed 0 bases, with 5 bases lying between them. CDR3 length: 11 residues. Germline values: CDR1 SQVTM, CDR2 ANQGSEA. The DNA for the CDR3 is TGCAGCGTCGGGACTAACTATGGCTACACCTTC. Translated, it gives CSVGTNYGYTF.

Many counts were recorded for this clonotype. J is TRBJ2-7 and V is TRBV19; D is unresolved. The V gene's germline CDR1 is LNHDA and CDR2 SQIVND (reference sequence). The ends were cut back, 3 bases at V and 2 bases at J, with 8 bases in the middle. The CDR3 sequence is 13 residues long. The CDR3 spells CASSIGRTYEQYF. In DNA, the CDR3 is TGTGCCAGTAGTATCGGACGAACCTACGAGCAGTACTTC.